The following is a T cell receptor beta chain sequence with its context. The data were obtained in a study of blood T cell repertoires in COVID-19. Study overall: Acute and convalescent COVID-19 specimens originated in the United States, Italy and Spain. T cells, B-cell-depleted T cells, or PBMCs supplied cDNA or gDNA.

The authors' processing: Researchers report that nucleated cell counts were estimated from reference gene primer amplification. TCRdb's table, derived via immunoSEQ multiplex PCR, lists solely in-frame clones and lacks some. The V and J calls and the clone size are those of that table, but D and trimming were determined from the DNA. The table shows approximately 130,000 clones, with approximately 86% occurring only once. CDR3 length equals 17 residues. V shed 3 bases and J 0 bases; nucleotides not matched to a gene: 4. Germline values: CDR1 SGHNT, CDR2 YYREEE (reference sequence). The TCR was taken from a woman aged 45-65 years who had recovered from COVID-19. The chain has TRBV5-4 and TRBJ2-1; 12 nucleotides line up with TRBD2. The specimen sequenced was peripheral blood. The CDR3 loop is CASSSGLAGHSYNEQFF. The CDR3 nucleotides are TGTGCCAGCAGCTCTGGACTAGCGGGGCACTCCTACAATGAGCAGTTCTTC.